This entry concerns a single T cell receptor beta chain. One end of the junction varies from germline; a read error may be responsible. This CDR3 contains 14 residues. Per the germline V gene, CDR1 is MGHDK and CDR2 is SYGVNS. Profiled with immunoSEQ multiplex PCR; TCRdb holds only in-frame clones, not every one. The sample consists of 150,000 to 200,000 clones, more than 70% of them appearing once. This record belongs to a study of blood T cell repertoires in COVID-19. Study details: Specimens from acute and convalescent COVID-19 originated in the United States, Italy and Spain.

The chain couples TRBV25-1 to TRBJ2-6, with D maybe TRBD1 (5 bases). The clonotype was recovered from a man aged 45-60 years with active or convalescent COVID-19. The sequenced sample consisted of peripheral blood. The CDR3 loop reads CASRDTAGANVPTF. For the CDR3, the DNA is TGTGCCAGCAGGGATACGGCTGGGGCCAACGTCCCGACTTTC.